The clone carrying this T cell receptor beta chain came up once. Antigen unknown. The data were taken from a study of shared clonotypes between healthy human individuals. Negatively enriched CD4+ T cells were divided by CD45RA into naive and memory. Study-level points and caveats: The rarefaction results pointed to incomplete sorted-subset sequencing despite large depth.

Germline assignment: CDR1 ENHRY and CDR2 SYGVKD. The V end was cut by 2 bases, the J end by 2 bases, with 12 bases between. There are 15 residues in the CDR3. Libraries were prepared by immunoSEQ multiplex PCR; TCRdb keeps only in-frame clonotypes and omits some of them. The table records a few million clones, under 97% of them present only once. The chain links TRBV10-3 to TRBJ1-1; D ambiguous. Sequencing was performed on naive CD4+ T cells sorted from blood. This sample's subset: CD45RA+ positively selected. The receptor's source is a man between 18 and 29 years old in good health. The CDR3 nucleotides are TGTGCCATCAGTGAGAAGAACATCGGCAACACTGAAGCTTTCTTT. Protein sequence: CAISEKNIGNTEAFF.